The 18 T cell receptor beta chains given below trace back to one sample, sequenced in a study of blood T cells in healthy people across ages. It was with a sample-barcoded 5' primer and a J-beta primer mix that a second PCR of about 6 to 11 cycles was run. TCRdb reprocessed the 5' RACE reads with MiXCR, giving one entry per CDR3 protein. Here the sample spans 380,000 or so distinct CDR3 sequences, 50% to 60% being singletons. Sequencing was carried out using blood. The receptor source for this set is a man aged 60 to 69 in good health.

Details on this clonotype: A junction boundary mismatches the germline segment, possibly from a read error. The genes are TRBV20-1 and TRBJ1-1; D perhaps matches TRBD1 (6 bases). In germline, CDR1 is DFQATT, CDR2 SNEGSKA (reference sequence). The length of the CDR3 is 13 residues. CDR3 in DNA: TGCAGTGCGAACAGGGCAATGAACTCTGAAGCTTTCTTT. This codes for CSANRAMNSEAFF.

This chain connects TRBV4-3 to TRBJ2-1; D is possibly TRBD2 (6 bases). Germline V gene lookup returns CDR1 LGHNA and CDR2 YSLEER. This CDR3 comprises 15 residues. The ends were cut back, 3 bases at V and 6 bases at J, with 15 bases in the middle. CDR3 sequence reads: CASSQGGLPRNEQFF. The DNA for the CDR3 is TGCGCCAGCAGCCAGGGAGGCCTACCACGCAATGAGCAGTTCTTC.

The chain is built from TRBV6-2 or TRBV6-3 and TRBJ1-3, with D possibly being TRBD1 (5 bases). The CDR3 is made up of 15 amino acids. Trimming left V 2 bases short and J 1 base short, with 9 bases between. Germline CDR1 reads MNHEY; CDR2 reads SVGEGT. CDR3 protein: CASSYDSSSGNTIYF. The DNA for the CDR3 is TGTGCCAGCAGTTACGACAGCTCTTCTGGAAACACCATATATTTT.

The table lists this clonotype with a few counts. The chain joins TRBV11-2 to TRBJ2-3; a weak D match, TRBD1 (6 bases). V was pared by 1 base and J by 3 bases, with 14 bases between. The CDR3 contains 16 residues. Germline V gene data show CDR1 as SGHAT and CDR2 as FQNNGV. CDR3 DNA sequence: TGTGCCAGCAGCTTAGGAACAGGGCTGAGGACAGATACGCAGTATTTT. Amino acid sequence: CASSLGTGLRTDTQYF.

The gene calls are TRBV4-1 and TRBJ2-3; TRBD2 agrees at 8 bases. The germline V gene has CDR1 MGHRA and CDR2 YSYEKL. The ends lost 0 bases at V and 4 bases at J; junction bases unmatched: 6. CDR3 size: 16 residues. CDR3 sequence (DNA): TGCGCCAGCAGCCAAGATCGGGGACTAGGAGCAGATACGCAGTATTTT. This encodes CASSQDRGLGADTQYF.

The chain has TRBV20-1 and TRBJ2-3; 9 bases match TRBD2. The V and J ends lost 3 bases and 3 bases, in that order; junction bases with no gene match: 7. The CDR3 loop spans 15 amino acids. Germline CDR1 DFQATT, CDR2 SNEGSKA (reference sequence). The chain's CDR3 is CSASRRREGTDTQYF. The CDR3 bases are TGCAGTGCTAGTAGGCGGCGGGAGGGAACAGATACGCAGTATTTT.

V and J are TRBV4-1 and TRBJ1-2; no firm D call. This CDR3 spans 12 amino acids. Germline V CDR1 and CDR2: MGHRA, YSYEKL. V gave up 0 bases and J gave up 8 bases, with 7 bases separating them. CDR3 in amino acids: CASSQDVEGYTF. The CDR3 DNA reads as TGCGCCAGCAGCCAAGATGTTGAAGGCTACACCTTC.

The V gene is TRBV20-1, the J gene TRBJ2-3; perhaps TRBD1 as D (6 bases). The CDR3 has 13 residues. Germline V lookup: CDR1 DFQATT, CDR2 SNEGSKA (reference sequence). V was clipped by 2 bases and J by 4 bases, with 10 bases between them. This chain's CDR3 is CSARREGADTQYF. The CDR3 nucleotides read TGCAGTGCTAGACGAGAGGGGGCAGATACGCAGTATTTT.

The CDR3 region is CASSPEGRGDNEQFF. The CDR3 bases are TGCGCCAGCAGCCCCGAAGGGAGGGGTGACAATGAGCAGTTCTTC. The chain recombines TRBV4-3 with TRBJ2-1; 7 bases match TRBD2. CDR3 length: 15 amino acids. Trimming at V came to 4 bases and at J to 5 bases, leaving 8 bases not matched to a gene. Germline V gene data show CDR1 as LGHNA and CDR2 as YSLEER.

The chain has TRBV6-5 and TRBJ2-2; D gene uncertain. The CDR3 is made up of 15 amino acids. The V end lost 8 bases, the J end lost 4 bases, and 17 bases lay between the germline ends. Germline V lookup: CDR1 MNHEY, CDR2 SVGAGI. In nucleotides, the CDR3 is TGTGCCAGCTCCCCCAGCAGTTTAATCACCGGGGAGCTGTTTTTT. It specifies CASSPSSLITGELFF.

The DNA for the CDR3 is TGTGCCAGCAGCCTACTTGACCTTAGCGATGAGCAGTTCTTC. It translates to CASSLLDLSDEQFF. V usage is TRBV3-1 and J usage is TRBJ2-1; tentatively, D is TRBD2 (5 bases). V gave up 4 bases and J gave up 8 bases, with 15 bases separating them. Per the germline V gene, CDR1 is LGHDT and CDR2 is YNNKEL (reference sequence). The CDR3 is 14 residues long.

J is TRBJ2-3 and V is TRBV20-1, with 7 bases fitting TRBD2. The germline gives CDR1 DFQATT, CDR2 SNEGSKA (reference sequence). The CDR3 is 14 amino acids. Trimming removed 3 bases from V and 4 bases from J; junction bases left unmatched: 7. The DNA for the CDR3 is TGCAGTGCTAGGGAGAGCGGGGTGGCAGATACGCAGTATTTT. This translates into CSARESGVADTQYF.

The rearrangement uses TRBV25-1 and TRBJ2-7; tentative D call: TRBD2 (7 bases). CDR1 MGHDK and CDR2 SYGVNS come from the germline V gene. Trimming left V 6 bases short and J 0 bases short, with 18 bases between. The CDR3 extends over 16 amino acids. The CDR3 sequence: CASRGAGGGTSYEQYF. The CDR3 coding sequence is TGTGCCAGCAGGGGGGCCGGCGGGGGTACCTCCTACGAGCAGTACTTC.

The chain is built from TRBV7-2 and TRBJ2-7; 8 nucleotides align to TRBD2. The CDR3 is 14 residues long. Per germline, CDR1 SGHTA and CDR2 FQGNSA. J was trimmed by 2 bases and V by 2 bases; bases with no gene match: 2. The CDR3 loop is CASSLTAGAYEQYF. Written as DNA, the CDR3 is TGTGCCAGCAGCTTAACAGCGGGAGCCTACGAGCAGTACTTC.

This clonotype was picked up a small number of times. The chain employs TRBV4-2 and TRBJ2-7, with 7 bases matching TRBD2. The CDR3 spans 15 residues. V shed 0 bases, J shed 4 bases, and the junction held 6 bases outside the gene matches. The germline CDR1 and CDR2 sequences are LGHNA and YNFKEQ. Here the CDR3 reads CASSQERDYSYEQYF. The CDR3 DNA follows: TGTGCCAGCAGCCAAGAACGGGACTACAGTTACGAGCAGTACTTC.

In DNA, the CDR3 is TGCGCCAGCAGCTTGGCGGCTAGCGGGAGGTCCTACGAGCAGTACTTC. It translates to CASSLAASGRSYEQYF. The V call is TRBV5-1, the J call TRBJ2-7; 11 positions match TRBD2. The junction had 3 bases not matched to a gene; V was cut back by 0 bases and J by 1 base. Germline V gene data show CDR1 as SGHRS and CDR2 as YFSETQ. CDR3 length: 16 amino acids.

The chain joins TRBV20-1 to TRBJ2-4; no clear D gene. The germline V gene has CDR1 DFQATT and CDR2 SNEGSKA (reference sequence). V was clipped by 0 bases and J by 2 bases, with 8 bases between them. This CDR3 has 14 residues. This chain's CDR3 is CSARDRVPKNIQYF. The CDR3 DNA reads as TGCAGTGCTAGAGATAGGGTACCCAAAAACATTCAGTACTTC.

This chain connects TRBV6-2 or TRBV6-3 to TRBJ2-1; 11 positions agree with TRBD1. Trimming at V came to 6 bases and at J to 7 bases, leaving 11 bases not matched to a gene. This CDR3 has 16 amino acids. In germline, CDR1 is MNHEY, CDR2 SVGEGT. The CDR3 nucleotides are TGTGCCAGCAGATCACCGGGACAGGGGGTCCTTAATGAGCAGTTCTTC. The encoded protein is CASRSPGQGVLNEQFF.